This TCR beta chain emerged from a study of blood T cells in healthy people across ages. Broader study findings: TCR beta diversity correlated strongly with naive T cell percentage.

The CDR3 covers 14 residues. The germline gives CDR1 ENHRY, CDR2 SYGVKD. Sample donors were healthy Caucasian individuals that came from Russia, aged 6 to 90. Every sample yielded at least 7 million isolated PBMCs. The second PCR ran about 6 to 12 cycles with a sample-barcoded 5' primer and J-beta primers. TCRdb redid the calling of the 5' RACE reads with MiXCR, one entry per CDR3 protein. The data contain around 1,900,000 distinct CDR3 sequences, 35% to 50% of them seen just once; the ten biggest clones take up more than 20%. On this clonotype itself: No antigen is known for it.

The sample comprised blood. The chain uses TRBV10-3 and TRBJ2-4; D may be TRBD2 (5 bases). The J call may be faulty, since TRBJ2-7 better matches the DNA end. This clonotype was sampled from a human donor in good health. CDR3 in DNA: TGTGCCATCAGGGACCTAGGGAGCCTCGGCGAGCAGTACTTC. Encoded protein: CAIRDLGSLGEQYF.